A selection of T cell receptor beta chains follows, all from one sample in a study of shared clonotypes between healthy human individuals. The protocol was immunoSEQ multiplex PCR, while the TCRdb copy is restricted to in-frame clones and leaves out a portion. Here the sample spans about 490,000 clones, around 80% being singletons. The source material was PBMCs. The receptors shown here come from a woman in her thirties or forties in good health. Some clones in this sample may be carry-over from other donors' samples. Both conserved end residues are part of each CDR3. Fields, in order: V gene, J gene, D gene, clone size, CDR3 DNA, CDR3 protein. A D gene is named only where the DNA matches it firmly. The listing skips clone size in some rows; elsewhere it reads once, few, many or a size class.

TRBV5-1,TRBJ2-4,TRBD2,.,TGCGCCAGCAGATCTAGCGGAGGGAAGCAGGACATTCAGTACTTC,CASRSSGGKQDIQYF
TRBV6-4,TRBJ2-5,TRBD2,.,TGTGCCAGCAGTGACGAAGCGGGAGGGGAGACCCAGTACTTC,CASSDEAGGETQYF
TRBV28,TRBJ2-7,TRBD1,once,TGTGCCAGCCGAGGGGGCCGATCTGCCTACGAGCAGTACTTC,CASRGGRSAYEQYF
TRBV27,TRBJ2-5,TRBD1,.,TGTGCCAGCAGCTTCGGGACAGGGCCCTTACAAGGAGAGACCCAGTACTTC,CASSFGTGPLQGETQYF
TRBV2,TRBJ1-2,.,.,TGTGCCAGCAGTGAAGGGTACTATGGCTACACCTTC,CASSEGYYGYTF
TRBV7-3,TRBJ1-2,.,few,TGTGCCAGCAGCCCCGGACAGCACAACTATGGCTACACCTTC,CASSPGQHNYGYTF
TRBV7-6,TRBJ1-5,.,.,TGTGCCAGCAGCTTATCCCCGGGGTCAAGCAATCAGCCCCAGCATTTT,CASSLSPGSSNQPQHF
TRBV5-4,TRBJ1-2,TRBD1,.,TGTGCCAGCAGCCCGACAGGGGGGCACTATGGCTACACCTTC,CASSPTGGHYGYTF
TRBV6-5,TRBJ2-4,.,.,TGTGCCAGCAGTTACGTCGGGTCCAAAAACATTCAGTACTTC,CASSYVGSKNIQYF
TRBV6-1,TRBJ1-1,.,few,TGTGCCAGCAGTGAGACACAGAACACTGAAGCTTTCTTT,CASSETQNTEAFF
TRBV5-1,TRBJ2-5,TRBD1,.,TGCGCCAGCAGCTGGGGGGACAGGGGCTGGTCAGAGACCCAGTACTTC,CASSWGDRGWSETQYF
TRBV7-9,TRBJ1-2,.,.,TGTGCCAGCAGCACCCGACAAGGGGATGGCTACACCTTC,CASSTRQGDGYTF
TRBV2,TRBJ2-2,.,few,TGTGCCAGCAGTGAACTAGAAGGCGGGGAGCTGTTTTTT,CASSELEGGELFF
TRBV25-1,TRBJ2-7,.,.,TGTGCCAGCAGCCGAGGAGCCGTGCTATCCTACGAGCAGTACTTC,CASSRGAVLSYEQYF
TRBV28,TRBJ2-1,.,.,TGTGCCAGCAGCCCTACAAATGAGCAGTTCTTC,CASSPTNEQFF